Listed here are 27 T cell receptor beta chains from one sample, sequenced in a study of blood T cell repertoires in COVID-19. Sequencing was performed with immunoSEQ multiplex PCR; in TCRdb, only in-frame clones are kept and a portion is missing. The sample yields 50,000 to 75,000 clones, roughly 84% seen once. The sequencing sample was made of peripheral blood. The origin of the receptors is a man older than 75 in a cohort sampled during active COVID-19.

The rearrangement joins TRBV27 to TRBJ2-2, with 9 nucleotides matching TRBD1. The CDR3 runs 16 residues. The V gene's germline CDR1 is MNHEY and CDR2 SMNVEV (reference sequence). V lost 0 bases, J lost 6 bases, and 5 bases stayed unmatched. The CDR3 loop is CASSLSGQGWSGELFF. The CDR3, as DNA: TGTGCCAGCAGTTTATCGGGACAGGGCTGGTCCGGGGAGCTGTTTTTT.

V is TRBV4-1 and J is TRBJ2-1; tentatively, D is TRBD1 (6 bases). Looked up from germline, CDR1 is MGHRA and CDR2 is YSYEKL. The CDR3 runs to 16 residues. Trimming pared 1 base from V and 4 bases from J, leaving 14 bases between. The CDR3 DNA is TGCGCCAGCAGCCAAGTTTCCCAGGGGCTTTACAATGAGCAGTTCTTC. Amino acids: CASSQVSQGLYNEQFF.

A few counts support this clone. V usage is TRBV7-8 and J usage is TRBJ2-5, with D possibly being TRBD2 (6 bases). There are 13 residues in the CDR3. Germline V gene lookup returns CDR1 SGHVS and CDR2 FQNEAQ. V was trimmed by 5 bases and J by 3 bases, leaving 10 bases between them. The CDR3 DNA reads as TGTGCCAGCAGCACGGGACTCGAAGAGACCCAGTACTTC. Protein product: CASSTGLEETQYF.

V usage is TRBV7-2 and J usage is TRBJ2-1; TRBD2 might be the D (7 bases). This CDR3 region has 14 residues. Germline V gene sequence: CDR1 SGHTA, CDR2 FQGNSA. With 5 bases removed from V and 0 bases from J, the gap between germline ends came to 8 bases. The CDR3 here is CASSRGGSYNEQFF. In nucleotides, the CDR3 is TGTGCCAGCAGCAGGGGGGGCTCCTACAATGAGCAGTTCTTC.

This rearrangement joins TRBV19 to TRBJ1-4; tentatively, D is TRBD1 (6 bases). The germline CDR1 and CDR2 sequences are LNHDA and SQIVND (reference sequence). V lost 3 bases, J lost 6 bases, and 17 bases lay in between. The CDR3 totals 16 residues. The CDR3 loop reads CASSMTSRGVHEKLFF. In DNA form, the CDR3 reads TGTGCCAGTAGTATGACCAGCAGGGGAGTACATGAAAAACTGTTTTTT.

The chain carries TRBV5-1 and TRBJ1-1; TRBD1 might be the D (5 bases). The CDR3 runs 16 residues. The V gene's germline CDR1 is SGHRS and CDR2 YFSETQ. The V end lost 4 bases, the J end lost 1 base, and 17 bases lay between the germline ends. CDR3 sequence: CASSRGRGVWNTEAFF. The CDR3, as DNA: TGCGCCAGCAGCCGCGGACGGGGGGTGTGGAACACTGAAGCTTTCTTT.

J is TRBJ1-3 and V is TRBV12-3 or TRBV12-4; D is unclear. This CDR3 has 13 amino acids. V was cut by 2 bases and J by 8 bases, with 10 bases left in between. The CDR3 DNA is TGTGCCAGCAGTTTACGATCACGAGACACCATATATTTT. It specifies CASSLRSRDTIYF.

This clone was counted only a few times. The chain has TRBV2 and TRBJ1-5; 7 nucleotides match TRBD1. J was trimmed by 5 bases and V by 6 bases; bases with no gene match: 7. Germline V gene data show CDR1 as SNHLY and CDR2 as FYNNEI. The CDR3 runs to 14 residues. This CDR3 reads CASSVDREDQPQHF. The CDR3 DNA reads TGTGCCAGCAGCGTTGACAGGGAAGATCAGCCCCAGCATTTT.

V and J are TRBV9 and TRBJ2-3; a possible D gene is TRBD1 (6 bases). The CDR3 sequence is 14 residues long. The germline V gene encodes CDR1 SGDLS and CDR2 YYNGEE. Trimming took 4 bases from V and 5 from J, leaving 14 bases between them. As DNA, the CDR3 is TGTGCCAGCAGCCCGAAGGGGGAACGAGATACGCAGTATTTT. Translating it yields CASSPKGERDTQYF.

The chain recombines TRBV10-3 with TRBJ1-1, with no clear D. This CDR3 is built from 13 residues. Germline CDR1 and CDR2: ENHRY and SYGVKD. Trimming left V 7 bases short and J 4 bases short, with 13 bases between. The CDR3 DNA follows: TGTGCCATCAACTCCGAGCAATTCACTGAAGCTTTCTTT. This translates into CAINSEQFTEAFF.

The rearrangement uses TRBV2 and TRBJ2-1, with 13 bases matching TRBD2. The CDR3 loop spans 15 amino acids. V was pared by 6 bases and J by 7 bases, with 6 bases of the junction left unmatched. CDR1 SNHLY and CDR2 FYNNEI come from the germline V gene. For the CDR3, the DNA is TGTGCCAGCAGCGCTGAGGGACTAGCGGGGAATGAGCAGTTCTTC. Amino acid sequence: CASSAEGLAGNEQFF.

The genes are TRBV5-1 and TRBJ2-5; TRBD2 aligns across 12 bases. The CDR3 contains 15 residues. With V trimmed by 4 bases and J by 3 bases, 4 bases remained unmatched. CDR1 and CDR2 (germline): SGHRS, YFSETQ. The CDR3 sequence is CASSPRTSGEETQYF. DNA for the CDR3: TGCGCCAGCAGCCCGCGGACTAGCGGGGAAGAGACCCAGTACTTC.

This chain connects TRBV7-8 to TRBJ2-3, with D hard to call. Trimming removed 5 bases from V and 4 bases from J, with 13 bases in between. Germline CDR1 SGHVS, CDR2 FQNEAQ. This CDR3 contains 14 residues. The CDR3 is CASSRGGPADTQYF. The CDR3 DNA reads as TGTGCCAGCAGCCGAGGCGGCCCGGCAGATACGCAGTATTTT.

The genes are TRBV29-1 and TRBJ2-7; 9 bases map to TRBD1. The CDR3 is 15 residues long. After removal of 0 bases from V and 1 base from J, the junction contained 4 bases not matched to a gene. Germline V gene data show CDR1 as SQVTM and CDR2 as ANQGSEA. CDR3 sequence (DNA): TGCAGCGTTGAAGATAGGGGACAGGGTTCCTACGAGCAGTACTTC. Protein product: CSVEDRGQGSYEQYF.

The J gene is TRBJ2-3, the V gene TRBV19, with 8 bases matching TRBD2. CDR3 length: 15 amino acids. From germline, CDR1 is LNHDA and CDR2 SQIVND (reference sequence). J lost 0 bases, V lost 5 bases, and 4 bases had no gene match. This CDR3 is CASSSQRESTDTQYF. CDR3 nucleotide sequence: TGTGCCAGTAGTTCCCAGCGGGAGAGCACAGATACGCAGTATTTT. Combining the CDR3 with reference TRBV19 and TRBJ2-3 gives the whole variable domain DGGITQSPKYLFRKEGQNVTLSCEQNLNHDAMYWYRQDPGQGLRLIYYSQIVNDFQKGDIAEGYSVSREKKESFPLTVTSAQKNPTAFYLCASSSQRESTDTQYFGPGTRLTVL.

The CDR3 bases are TGTGCCAGCAGCCAAGAAAGCAGGGGACTAGGGGTCACAGATACGCAGTATTTT. It codes for CASSQESRGLGVTDTQYF. The gene calls are TRBV4-2 and TRBJ2-3; 8 bases match TRBD2. Germline V gene data show CDR1 as LGHNA and CDR2 as YNFKEQ. The trim removed 0 bases at V and 2 bases at J, leaving 10 bases unmatched. The CDR3 extends over 18 amino acids.

This chain joins TRBV7-2 and TRBJ1-5, with D possibly TRBD1 on 6 matching bases. V gave up 4 bases and J gave up 4 bases, with 8 bases separating them. CDR1 and CDR2 from the germline V gene are SGHTA and FQGNSA. This CDR3 has 13 residues. This chain's CDR3 is CASSSRGNQPQHF. The DNA of the CDR3 is TGTGCCAGCAGCTCCAGGGGTAATCAGCCCCAGCATTTT.

The J gene is TRBJ1-5, the V gene TRBV7-2; D possibly corresponds to TRBD1 (6 bases). CDR3 size: 14 residues. The V end was cut by 3 bases, the J end by 5 bases, with 11 bases between. Germline V lookup: CDR1 SGHTA, CDR2 FQGNSA. The CDR3 DNA reads TGTGCCAGCAGCTTGGGCGGGGGGCATCAGCCCCAGCATTTT. This encodes CASSLGGGHQPQHF. Looking up the rest from reference TRBV7-2 and TRBJ1-5 gives the full variable domain: GAGVSQSPSNKVTEKGKDVELRCDPISGHTALYWYRQSLGQGLEFLIYFQGNSAPDKSGLPSDRFSAERTGGSVSTLTIQRTQQEDSAVYLCASSLGGGHQPQHFGDGTRLSIL.

The chain carries TRBV6-5 and TRBJ2-2; perhaps TRBD1 as D (6 bases). This CDR3 contains 15 residues. Trimming shortened V by 0 bases and J by 1 base, and 6 bases separated the two germline ends. Germline CDR1 is MNHEY and CDR2 is SVGAGI. The DNA for the CDR3 is TGTGCCAGCAGTTACTCGACAGGGAACACCGGGGAGCTGTTTTTT. The encoded protein is CASSYSTGNTGELFF.

This chain joins TRBV7-9 and TRBJ2-6; 7 nucleotides match TRBD1. Germline V gene lookup returns CDR1 SEHNR and CDR2 FQNEAQ (reference sequence). The trim removed 5 bases at V and 1 base at J, leaving 5 bases unmatched. This CDR3 is 16 amino acids long. The chain's CDR3 is CASSIQTGSGANVLTF. Written as DNA, the CDR3 is TGTGCCAGCAGCATACAGACAGGGTCTGGGGCCAACGTCCTGACTTTC.

The chain's CDR3 is CASSTTSGRSYNEQFF. The CDR3, as DNA: TGTGCCAGCAGCACCACTAGCGGGAGATCCTACAATGAGCAGTTCTTC. This chain joins TRBV7-2 and TRBJ2-1; 11 bases match TRBD2. V was pared by 5 bases and J by 1 base, with 4 bases of the junction left unmatched. Germline V gives CDR1 SGHTA, CDR2 FQGNSA. The CDR3 is made up of 16 amino acids.

This clone appeared a few times. CDR3 in amino acids: CASSLAQGKPSSPLHF. CDR3 nucleotide sequence: TGCGCCAGCAGCTTGGCCCAGGGGAAACCTTCTTCACCCCTCCACTTT. This chain connects TRBV5-1 to TRBJ1-6; D is perhaps TRBD1 (6 bases). V was pared by 0 bases and J by 9 bases, with 16 bases between. The CDR3 is 16 residues long. Germline CDR1 is SGHRS and CDR2 is YFSETQ.

The gene calls are TRBV6-5 and TRBJ1-2; possible D gene TRBD1, 5 bases. The germline V gene encodes CDR1 MNHEY and CDR2 SVGAGI. Trimming pared 0 bases from V and 8 bases from J, leaving 16 bases between. The CDR3 runs 15 residues. The CDR3 reads CASSYSNAGVGGYTF. CDR3 in DNA: TGTGCCAGCAGTTACTCGAATGCGGGGGTGGGAGGCTACACCTTC.

The V call is TRBV12-3 or TRBV12-4, the J call TRBJ2-5; D is undetermined. Deletions cut 3 bases from V and 3 bases from J, with 8 bases between. This CDR3 is 13 amino acids long. This CDR3 reads CASSFSPEETQYF. CDR3 sequence (DNA): TGTGCCAGCAGTTTTTCTCCTGAAGAGACCCAGTACTTC.

The V gene is TRBV7-3, the J gene TRBJ2-1; 11 bases map to TRBD2. The trim removed 5 bases at V and 7 bases at J, leaving 7 bases unmatched. The CDR3 contains 15 residues. Germline-derived CDR1 and CDR2 are SGHTA and FQGTGA. CDR3 sequence reads: CASSQIAGGRNEQFF. The DNA for the CDR3 is TGTGCCAGCAGCCAAATAGCGGGGGGGCGAAATGAGCAGTTCTTC.

This chain links TRBV19 with TRBJ2-2, with TRBD1 matching 9 bases. V lost 5 bases and J lost 9; bases outside the gene matches: 10. The CDR3 is 15 amino acids. Germline CDR1 is LNHDA and CDR2 is SQIVND (reference sequence). CDR3 bases: TGTGCCAGTAGTCCGCGGGACAGGGTATCCCGGGAGCTGTTTTTT. It is translated as CASSPRDRVSRELFF. Based on the CDR3 plus reference TRBV19 and TRBJ2-2, the full variable domain is DGGITQSPKYLFRKEGQNVTLSCEQNLNHDAMYWYRQDPGQGLRLIYYSQIVNDFQKGDIAEGYSVSREKKESFPLTVTSAQKNPTAFYLCASSPRDRVSRELFFGEGSRLTVL.

The chain is built from TRBV11-2 and TRBJ2-5, with 14 bases identical to TRBD2. J gave up 2 bases and V 1 base, and 3 bases lay outside the gene matches. The CDR3 has 17 residues. From germline, CDR1 is SGHAT and CDR2 FQNNGV. The CDR3 spells CASSLGTSGGRQETQYF. The CDR3 DNA reads as TGTGCCAGCAGCTTAGGGACTAGCGGGGGGCGGCAAGAGACCCAGTACTTC.